This T cell receptor beta chain is from a study of cytotoxic CD8 clonotypes in ibrutinib-treated CLL (dated by TCRdb to 2020 to 2023). Concerning the study at large: The cohort was composed of some twelve relapsed/refractory and fewer than 16 treatment-naive patients; IGHV unmutated status was identified in under 18 patients. Cryopreserved peripheral blood mononuclear cells were obtained prior to treatment, at the time of response, and at either disease progression or sustained remission. Longitudinal samples were obtainable from about 30% of the 86 participants in the trial. Responses were partial in roughly 24 patients and complete in 2; after median about 70 months follow-up, around 15 stayed in remission and some twelve progressed. An average of about 260,000 productive templates and around 100,000 productive rearrangements was obtained per sample. Patients were still on ibrutinib when every remission and progressive disease sample was collected. Response samples were taken after a median of approximately 12 months on treatment, ranging from roughly 6 to 36 months.

As concerns this clone: The clone's antigen remains unknown. Base quality data are lacking; no much larger clone is found one base away.

Study-level results and caveats: Public clonotypes were rare and either shrank or stayed stable during treatment, and the rise in clonality at ibrutinib response reflected expansion of private clonotypes. At ibrutinib response clonality went up, during sustained remission it held steady, and at progression it dropped back toward baseline. Lymph node repertoires were not examined, and the timing of sampling was not matched between patients in sustained remission and those whose disease progressed. Baseline clonality exceeded that of age-matched healthy donors and correlated strongly with circulating CD8+ T-cell counts.

The goal of deep resolution MiSeq sequencing was a depth between 1 in 1 million and 1 in 200,000 T cells, and coverage averaged 10x per clonotype. The immunoSEQ hsTCRB Kit was used to generate the TCR beta libraries. Concerning the study's data processing: The data were analyzed with ImmunoSEQ Analyzer and ImmunoSEQ Data Assistant, and V, D and J gene assignments followed IMGT definitions. Clonality, which ranges from 0 to 1, was calculated by subtracting the normalized Shannon entropy of productive rearrangement frequencies from one. Public clonotype analysis was restricted to overrepresented clonotypes comprising at least 0.05% of each patient's repertoire. Roughly 13 repertoires from age-matched healthy donors, obtained from immuneACCESS, served as clonality controls. TCRdb's version of the immuneACCESS table is confined to in-frame rearrangements and falls short of the full clone set. An unresolved V gene accounts for under half of the shortfall where checked; the remainder is of unknown origin. V and J calls and clone size come straight from that table; D and trimming were deduced from the DNA. The table for this sample lists 29,000 or so clones; about 75% of them were counted only once. The ten largest account for around half of the sample.

From cysteine to phenylalanine, the CDR3 is 15 amino acids long. Solely the CDR3 DNA is kept, with 45 bases framed from the first base. From the germline V gene, CDR1 is SGHRS and CDR2 is YFSETQ. The germline ends are 10 bases apart after V is trimmed by 0 bases and J by 4 bases. For TCR beta library preparation, roughly 2 micrograms of genomic DNA were extracted from the cryopreserved PBMCs. Longitudinal blood samples from CLL patients on ibrutinib monotherapy underwent high-throughput TCR beta sequencing. The patients took part in an open-label, single-center phase 2 trial of ibrutinib monotherapy.

The TCR sequence derives from a human donor with chronic lymphocytic leukemia. The rearranged chain carries TRBV5-1 and TRBJ1-4; TRBD1 could be the D gene, as 5 bases match. The material sequenced was PBMCs, taken after 36 months of ibrutinib treatment. The sequenced DNA is TGCGCCAGCAGCTTGGACGGGGGGAATAATGAAAAACTGTTTTTT. Its product reads: CASSLDGGNNEKLFF.